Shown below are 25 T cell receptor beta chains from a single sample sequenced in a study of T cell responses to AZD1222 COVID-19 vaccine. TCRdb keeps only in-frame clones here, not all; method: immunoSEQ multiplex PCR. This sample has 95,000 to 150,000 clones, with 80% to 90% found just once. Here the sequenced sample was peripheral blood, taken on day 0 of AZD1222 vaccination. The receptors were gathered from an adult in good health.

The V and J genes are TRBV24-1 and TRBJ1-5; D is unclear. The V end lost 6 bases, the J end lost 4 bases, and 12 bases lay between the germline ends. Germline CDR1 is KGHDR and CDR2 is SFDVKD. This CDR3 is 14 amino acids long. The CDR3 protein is CATSHTQSNQPQHF. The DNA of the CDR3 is TGTGCCACCAGTCACACGCAGAGTAATCAGCCCCAGCATTTT.

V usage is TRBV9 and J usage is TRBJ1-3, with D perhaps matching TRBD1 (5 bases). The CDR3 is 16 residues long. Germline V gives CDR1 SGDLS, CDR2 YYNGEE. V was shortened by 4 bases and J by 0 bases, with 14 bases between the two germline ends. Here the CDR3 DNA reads TGTGCCAGCAGCCGGACCGGGGACTCCTCTGGAAACACCATATATTTT. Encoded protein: CASSRTGDSSGNTIYF.

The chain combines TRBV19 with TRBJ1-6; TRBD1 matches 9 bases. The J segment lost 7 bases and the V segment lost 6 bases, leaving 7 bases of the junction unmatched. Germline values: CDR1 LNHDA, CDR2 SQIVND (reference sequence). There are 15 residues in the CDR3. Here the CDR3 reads CASSLRDRVNSPLHF. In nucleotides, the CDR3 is TGTGCCAGTAGCCTCCGGGACAGGGTCAATTCACCCCTCCACTTT.

The CDR3 region is CASSESRGYTGELFF. The CDR3 bases are TGCGCCAGCAGTGAGTCGAGGGGGTACACCGGGGAGCTGTTTTTT. The chain recombines TRBV10-1 with TRBJ2-2, with D possibly TRBD1 on 6 matching bases. The germline gives CDR1 WNHNN, CDR2 SYGVQD (reference sequence). The germline V and J ends were trimmed by 0 bases and 3 bases, with 8 bases remaining between them. The CDR3 runs to 15 residues.

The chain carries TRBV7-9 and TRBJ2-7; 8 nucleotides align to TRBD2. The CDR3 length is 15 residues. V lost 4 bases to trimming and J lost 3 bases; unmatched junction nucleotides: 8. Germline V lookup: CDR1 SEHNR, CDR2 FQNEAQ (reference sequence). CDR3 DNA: TGTGCCAGCAGCTCACCGGGGGGGTCCTACTACGAGCAGTACTTC. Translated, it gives CASSSPGGSYYEQYF. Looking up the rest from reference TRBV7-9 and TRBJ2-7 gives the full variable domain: DTGVSQNPRHKITKRGQNVTFRCDPISEHNRLYWYRQTLGQGPEFLTYFQNEAQLEKSRLLSDRFSAERPKGSFSTLEIQRTEQGDSAMYLCASSSPGGSYYEQYFGPGTRLTVT.

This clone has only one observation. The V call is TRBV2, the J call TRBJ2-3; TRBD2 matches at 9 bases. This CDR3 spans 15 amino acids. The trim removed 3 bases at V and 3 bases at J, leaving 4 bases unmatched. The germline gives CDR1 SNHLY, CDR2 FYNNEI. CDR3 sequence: CASSDSSGRTDTQYF. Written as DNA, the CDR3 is TGTGCCAGCAGTGATTCCAGCGGGAGGACAGATACGCAGTATTTT.

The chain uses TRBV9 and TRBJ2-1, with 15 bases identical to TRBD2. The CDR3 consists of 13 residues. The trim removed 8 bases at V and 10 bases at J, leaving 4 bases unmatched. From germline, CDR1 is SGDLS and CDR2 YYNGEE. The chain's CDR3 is CASTGTSGGEQFF. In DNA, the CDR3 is TGTGCCAGTACCGGGACTAGCGGGGGGGAGCAGTTCTTC.

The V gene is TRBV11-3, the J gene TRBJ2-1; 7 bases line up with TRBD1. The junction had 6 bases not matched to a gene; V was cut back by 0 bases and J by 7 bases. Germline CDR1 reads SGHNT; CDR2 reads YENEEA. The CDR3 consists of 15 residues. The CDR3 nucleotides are TGTGCCAGCAGCTTAGATCAGGGGGTAATAAATGAGCAGTTCTTC. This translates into CASSLDQGVINEQFF. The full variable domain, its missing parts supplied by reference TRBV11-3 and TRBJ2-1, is EAGVVQSPRYKIIEKKQPVAFWCNPISGHNTLYWYLQNLGQGPELLIRYENEEAVDDSQLPKDRFSAERLKGVDSTLKIQPAELGDSAVYLCASSLDQGVINEQFFGPGTRLTVL.

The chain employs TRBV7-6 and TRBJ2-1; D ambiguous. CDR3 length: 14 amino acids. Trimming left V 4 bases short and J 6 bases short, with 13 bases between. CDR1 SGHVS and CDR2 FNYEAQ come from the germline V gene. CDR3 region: CASSSGEVGNEQFF. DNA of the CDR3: TGTGCCAGCAGCTCCGGAGAGGTTGGCAATGAGCAGTTCTTC.

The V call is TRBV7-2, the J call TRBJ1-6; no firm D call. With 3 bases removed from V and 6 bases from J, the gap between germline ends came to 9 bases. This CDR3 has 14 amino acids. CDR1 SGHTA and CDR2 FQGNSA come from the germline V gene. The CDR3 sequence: CASSLGLLNSPLHF. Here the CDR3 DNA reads TGTGCCAGCAGCTTGGGCCTACTTAATTCACCCCTCCACTTT.

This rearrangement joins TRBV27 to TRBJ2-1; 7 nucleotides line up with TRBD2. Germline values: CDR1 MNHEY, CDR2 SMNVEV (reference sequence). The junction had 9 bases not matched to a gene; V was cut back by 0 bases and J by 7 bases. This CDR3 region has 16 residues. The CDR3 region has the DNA TGTGCCAGCAGTTTATCGAGCGGGATTATAATTAATGAGCAGTTCTTC. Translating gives CASSLSSGIIINEQFF.

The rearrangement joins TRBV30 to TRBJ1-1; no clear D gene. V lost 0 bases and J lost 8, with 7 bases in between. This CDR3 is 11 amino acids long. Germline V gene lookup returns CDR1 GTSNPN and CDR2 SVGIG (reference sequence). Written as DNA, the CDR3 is TGTGCCTGGAGTGTAATCAGGGAAGCTTTCTTT. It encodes CAWSVIREAFF.

This chain's CDR3 is CASSQDITGSQPQHF. CDR3 nucleotides: TGCGCCAGCAGCCAAGATATCACAGGGAGTCAGCCCCAGCATTTT. The V call is TRBV4-3, the J call TRBJ1-5, with D possibly being TRBD1 (6 bases). CDR3 length: 15 residues. V lost 0 bases to trimming and J lost 6 bases, with 12 bases between them. Per germline, CDR1 LGHNA and CDR2 YSLEER.

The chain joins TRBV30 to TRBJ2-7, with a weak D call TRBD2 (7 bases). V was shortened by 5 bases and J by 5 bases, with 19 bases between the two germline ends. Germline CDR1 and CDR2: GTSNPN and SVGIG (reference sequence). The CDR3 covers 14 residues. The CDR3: CAWAQGGGAHEQYF. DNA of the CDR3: TGTGCCTGGGCCCAGGGAGGGGGGGCCCACGAGCAGTACTTC.

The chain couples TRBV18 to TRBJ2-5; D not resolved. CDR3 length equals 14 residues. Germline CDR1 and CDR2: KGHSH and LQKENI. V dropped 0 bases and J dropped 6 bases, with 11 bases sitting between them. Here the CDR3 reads CASSPPTHPKTQYF. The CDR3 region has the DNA TGTGCCAGCTCACCACCCACTCACCCCAAGACCCAGTACTTC.

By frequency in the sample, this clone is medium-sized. Here the CDR3 reads CASSDSGGEANEQFF. Here the CDR3 DNA reads TGTGCCAGCAGTGACTCTGGCGGCGAGGCCAATGAGCAGTTCTTC. The chain carries TRBV6-4 and TRBJ2-1; D remains ambiguous. Germline CDR1 MRHNA, CDR2 SNTAGT. The length of the CDR3 is 15 residues. Trimming removed 0 bases at V and 6 bases at J, with 12 bases between.

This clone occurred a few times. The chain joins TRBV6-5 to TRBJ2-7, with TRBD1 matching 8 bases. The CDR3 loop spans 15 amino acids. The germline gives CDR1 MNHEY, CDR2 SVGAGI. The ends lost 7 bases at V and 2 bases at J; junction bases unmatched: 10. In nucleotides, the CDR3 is TGTGCCAGCACTGGCGAAGGGACAGGAGCCTACGAGCAGTACTTC. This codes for CASTGEGTGAYEQYF.

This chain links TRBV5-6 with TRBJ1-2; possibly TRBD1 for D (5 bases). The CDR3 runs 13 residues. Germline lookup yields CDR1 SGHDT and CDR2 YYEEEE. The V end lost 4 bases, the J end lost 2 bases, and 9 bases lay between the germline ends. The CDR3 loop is CASSPGRNYGYTF. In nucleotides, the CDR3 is TGTGCCAGCAGCCCGGGACGGAACTATGGCTACACCTTC. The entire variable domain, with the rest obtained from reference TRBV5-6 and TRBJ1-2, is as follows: DAGVTQSPTHLIKTRGQQVTLRCSPKSGHDTVSWYQQALGQGPQFIFQYYEEEERQRGNFPDRFSGHQFPNYSSELNVNALLLGDSALYLCASSPGRNYGYTFGSGTRLTVV.

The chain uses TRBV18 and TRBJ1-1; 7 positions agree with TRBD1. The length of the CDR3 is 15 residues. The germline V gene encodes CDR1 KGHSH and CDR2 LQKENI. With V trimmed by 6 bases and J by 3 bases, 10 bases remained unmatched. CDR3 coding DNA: TGTGCCAGCTCGTACCGACAGGGACTGGACACTGAAGCTTTCTTT. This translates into CASSYRQGLDTEAFF. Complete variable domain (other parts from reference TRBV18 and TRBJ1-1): NAGVMQNPRHLVRRRGQEARLRCSPMKGHSHVYWYRQLPEEGLKFMVYLQKENIIDESGMPKERFSAEFPKEGPSILRIQQVVRGDSAAYFCASSYRQGLDTEAFFGQGTRLTVV.

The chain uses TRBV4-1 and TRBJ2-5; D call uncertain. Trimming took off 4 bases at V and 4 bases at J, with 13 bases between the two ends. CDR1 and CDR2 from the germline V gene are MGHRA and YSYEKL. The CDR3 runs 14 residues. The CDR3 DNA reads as TGCGCCAGCAGCCTAGGGCAAGGTGGAGAGACCCAGTACTTC. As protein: CASSLGQGGETQYF.

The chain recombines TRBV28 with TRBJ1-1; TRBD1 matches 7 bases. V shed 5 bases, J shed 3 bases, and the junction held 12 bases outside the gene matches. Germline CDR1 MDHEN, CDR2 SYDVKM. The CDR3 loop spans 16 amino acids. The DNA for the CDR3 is TGTGCCAGCAGTCCCGACTACAGACAGGGATACACTGAAGCTTTCTTT. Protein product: CASSPDYRQGYTEAFF.

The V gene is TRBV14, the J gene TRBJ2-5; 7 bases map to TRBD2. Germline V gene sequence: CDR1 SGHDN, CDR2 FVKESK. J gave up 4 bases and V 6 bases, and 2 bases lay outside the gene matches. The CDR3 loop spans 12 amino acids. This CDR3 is CASSGLGETQYF. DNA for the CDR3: TGTGCCAGCAGTGGACTAGGAGAGACCCAGTACTTC.

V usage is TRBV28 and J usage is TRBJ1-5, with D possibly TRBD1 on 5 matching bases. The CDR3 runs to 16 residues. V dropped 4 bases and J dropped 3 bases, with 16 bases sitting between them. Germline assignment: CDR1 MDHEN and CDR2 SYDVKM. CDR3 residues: CASSSVDRRFNQPQHF. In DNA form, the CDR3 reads TGTGCCAGCAGTTCCGTTGACAGACGCTTCAATCAGCCCCAGCATTTT.

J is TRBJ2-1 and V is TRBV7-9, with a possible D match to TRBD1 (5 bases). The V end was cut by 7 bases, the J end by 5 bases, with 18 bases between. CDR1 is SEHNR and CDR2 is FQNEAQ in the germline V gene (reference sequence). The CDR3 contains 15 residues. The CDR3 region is CASTRRGADNNEQFF. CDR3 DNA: TGTGCCAGCACCCGAAGGGGCGCCGATAACAATGAGCAGTTCTTC.

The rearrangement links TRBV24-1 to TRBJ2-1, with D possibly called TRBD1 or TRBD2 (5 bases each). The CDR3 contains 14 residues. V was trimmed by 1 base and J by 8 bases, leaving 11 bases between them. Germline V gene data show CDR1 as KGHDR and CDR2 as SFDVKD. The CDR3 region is CATSDFRGSDEQFF. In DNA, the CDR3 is TGTGCCACCAGTGATTTCCGGGGCAGCGATGAGCAGTTCTTC.